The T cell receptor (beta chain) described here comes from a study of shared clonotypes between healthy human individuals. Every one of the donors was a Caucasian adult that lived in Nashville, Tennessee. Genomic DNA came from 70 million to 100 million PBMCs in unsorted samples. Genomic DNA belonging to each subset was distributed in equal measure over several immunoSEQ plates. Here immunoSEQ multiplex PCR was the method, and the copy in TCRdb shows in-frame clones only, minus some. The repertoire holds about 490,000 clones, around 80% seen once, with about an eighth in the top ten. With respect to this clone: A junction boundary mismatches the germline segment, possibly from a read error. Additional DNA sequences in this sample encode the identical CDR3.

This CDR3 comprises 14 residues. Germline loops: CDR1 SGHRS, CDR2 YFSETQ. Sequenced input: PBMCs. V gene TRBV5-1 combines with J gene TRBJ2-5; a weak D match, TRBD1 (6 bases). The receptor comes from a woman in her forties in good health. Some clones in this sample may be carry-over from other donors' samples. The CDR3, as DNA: TGTGCCAGCAGGTTACAGGGTGCCCAAGAGACCCAGTACTTC. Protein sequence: CASRLQGAQETQYF.